A single sample gave rise to the 31 T cell receptor beta chains below, sequenced in a study of PD-L1 blockade in urothelial cancer. Sequencing used immunoSEQ multiplex PCR; TCRdb keeps in-frame clones, though not all of them. This sample has tens of thousands of clones; around 74% occur once, and the top ten carry approximately 3.7%. Time point denoted: pretreatment peripheral blood. Sequenced material: PBMCs, taken around atezolizumab (anti-PD-L1) treatment. The receptor source for this set is a man aged 65 to 79 with urothelial cancer.

The V and J genes are TRBV19 and TRBJ1-2; 7 bases line up with TRBD1. The junction had 6 bases not matched to a gene; V was cut back by 8 bases and J by 0 bases. The CDR3 is made up of 14 amino acids. Germline CDR1 and CDR2: LNHDA and SQIVND (reference sequence). The CDR3 nucleotides are TGTGCCAGTTGGTCGACAGGGTCTAACTATGGCTACACCTTC. It codes for CASWSTGSNYGYTF.

The CDR3 coding sequence is TGTGCCAGCAGCACTAGGGCAGGGGGCACAGATACGCAGTATTTT. It translates to CASSTRAGGTDTQYF. The chain combines TRBV7-2 with TRBJ2-3, with D maybe TRBD1 (6 bases). The CDR3 totals 15 residues. V was clipped by 5 bases and J by 1 base, with 13 bases between them. Germline CDR1 reads SGHTA; CDR2 reads FQGNSA. Filled out from reference TRBV7-2 and TRBJ2-3, the complete variable domain reads GAGVSQSPSNKVTEKGKDVELRCDPISGHTALYWYRQSLGQGLEFLIYFQGNSAPDKSGLPSDRFSAERTGGSVSTLTIQRTQQEDSAVYLCASSTRAGGTDTQYFGPGTRLTVL.

The chain joins TRBV10-3 to TRBJ2-1; TRBD1 matches at 9 bases. This CDR3 contains 15 residues. J gave up 4 bases and V 3 bases, and 4 bases lay outside the gene matches. Looked up from germline, CDR1 is ENHRY and CDR2 is SYGVKD. The CDR3 nucleotides are TGTGCCATCAGTGACCGGGACAGGGAGTACAATGAGCAGTTCTTC. Protein sequence: CAISDRDREYNEQFF.

This chain connects TRBV6-1 to TRBJ2-7; 8 nucleotides line up with TRBD1. CDR1 MNHNS and CDR2 SASEGT come from the germline V gene. J lost 5 bases, V lost 4 bases, and 7 bases had no gene match. CDR3 length: 14 amino acids. This CDR3 is CASSAGQGKNEQYF. CDR3 in DNA: TGTGCCAGCAGTGCAGGACAGGGTAAAAACGAGCAGTACTTC.

The chain combines TRBV20-1 with TRBJ2-7, with a tentative D call TRBD1 (5 bases). Germline V gene sequence: CDR1 DFQATT, CDR2 SNEGSKA (reference sequence). The CDR3 extends over 11 amino acids. Trimming pared 6 bases from V and 6 bases from J, leaving 12 bases between. Here the CDR3 reads CSAQQGVEQYF. Written as DNA, the CDR3 is TGCAGTGCACAGCAGGGTGTCGAGCAGTACTTC.

This chain links TRBV11-1 with TRBJ2-6; 9 nucleotides align to TRBD1. In germline, CDR1 is SGHAT, CDR2 FQDESV (reference sequence). The CDR3 has 17 residues. J was trimmed by 2 bases and V by 3 bases; bases with no gene match: 5. The CDR3 protein is CASSFGTGLAGANVLTF. DNA of the CDR3: TGTGCCAGCAGCTTTGGGACAGGGTTAGCTGGGGCCAACGTCCTGACTTTC.

This clone has at least ten counts. The chain has TRBV11-3 and TRBJ2-7; 10 positions agree with TRBD2. Per germline, CDR1 SGHNT and CDR2 YENEEA. The CDR3 consists of 12 residues. Trimming took 5 bases from V and 12 from J; bases not matched to a gene: 7. The chain's CDR3 is CASSATSGEAYF. Here the CDR3 DNA reads TGTGCCAGCAGCGCCACTAGCGGGGAAGCGTACTTC.

The gene calls are TRBV5-6 and TRBJ2-5; the D gene is possibly TRBD2 (5 bases). The V gene's germline CDR1 is SGHDT and CDR2 YYEEEE. The CDR3 runs 16 residues. The V and J ends lost 4 bases and 4 bases respectively, with 20 bases between them. The CDR3 region has the DNA TGTGCCAGCAGCCCCCTGTTAAAGCGCGGAGGAGAGACCCAGTACTTC. Translating gives CASSPLLKRGGETQYF.

A few counts support this clone. The V and J genes are TRBV11-2 and TRBJ2-5; 8 bases match TRBD2. This CDR3 comprises 14 residues. V lost 7 bases to trimming and J lost 5 bases; unmatched junction nucleotides: 9. From germline, CDR1 is SGHAT and CDR2 FQNNGV. The CDR3 loop reads CASTPSGGGETQYF. CDR3 DNA: TGTGCCAGCACACCCTCGGGAGGGGGGGAGACCCAGTACTTC.

This chain joins TRBV6-1 and TRBJ1-2, with TRBD1 as a possible D gene (5 bases). Germline loops: CDR1 MNHNS, CDR2 SASEGT. V was cut by 8 bases and J by 1 base, with 14 bases left in between. The CDR3 runs 14 residues. CDR3 protein: CASGAGSYNYGYTF. The CDR3 region has the DNA TGTGCCAGCGGGGCCGGGTCCTATAACTATGGCTACACCTTC.

The chain has TRBV28 and TRBJ2-7; TRBD1 aligns across 10 bases. The V segment lost 5 bases and the J segment 7 bases; nucleotides outside the gene matches: 11. CDR1 and CDR2 from the germline V gene are MDHEN and SYDVKM. The CDR3 extends over 15 amino acids. In nucleotides, the CDR3 is TGTGCCAGCAGTCCGCCGGGACAGGGGAGTGGAGAGCAGTACTTC. Encoded protein: CASSPPGQGSGEQYF.

This clone was observed once. The CDR3 spells CASSLAGGSSGNTIYF. The CDR3 nucleotides are TGTGCCAGCAGCTTGGCCGGGGGTTCGTCGGGAAACACCATATATTTT. The V call is TRBV5-4, the J call TRBJ1-3, with D possibly being TRBD1 (5 bases). Germline CDR1 reads SGHNT; CDR2 reads YYREEE (reference sequence). Trimming cost V 0 bases and J 4 bases, with 14 bases left between them. The CDR3 has 16 residues.

The chain carries TRBV4-3 and TRBJ1-2, with a possible D match to TRBD1 (6 bases). The germline CDR1 and CDR2 sequences are LGHNA and YSLEER. V lost 4 bases to trimming and J lost 3 bases, with 12 bases between them. This CDR3 region has 14 residues. The CDR3 region is CASSRGGFDYGYTF. Here the CDR3 DNA reads TGCGCCAGCAGCCGGGGGGGCTTCGACTATGGCTACACCTTC.

The chain couples TRBV28 to TRBJ2-1; the match to TRBD2 covers 8 bases. Germline V gene lookup returns CDR1 MDHEN and CDR2 SYDVKM. The CDR3 runs to 16 residues. The J segment lost 1 base and the V segment lost 3 bases, leaving 5 bases of the junction unmatched. CDR3 sequence reads: CASSFTGTRSYNEQFF. In nucleotides, the CDR3 is TGTGCCAGCAGTTTTACCGGGACTAGGTCCTACAATGAGCAGTTCTTC.

This clone was seen more than once but under ten times. The genes are TRBV6-1 and TRBJ1-2; 7 bases map to TRBD1. J gave up 4 bases and V 2 bases, and 10 bases lay outside the gene matches. This CDR3 has 16 residues. CDR1 is MNHNS and CDR2 is SASEGT in the germline V gene. The CDR3 DNA reads TGTGCCAGCAGTGAAAAAGGGGTATCAGGGGGCTATGGCTACACCTTC. This gives the protein CASSEKGVSGGYGYTF.

V is TRBV25-1 and J is TRBJ2-5; the D gene is possibly TRBD2 (5 bases). CDR3 length equals 14 residues. Germline CDR1 and CDR2: MGHDK and SYGVNS. The V gene lost 2 bases and the J gene lost 2 bases, with 9 bases spanning the gap. The CDR3 is CASSELSGQETQYF. Written as DNA, the CDR3 is TGTGCCAGCAGTGAACTAAGCGGACAAGAGACCCAGTACTTC. Using reference TRBV25-1 and TRBJ2-5 for the parts outside the CDR3, the full variable domain is EADIYQTPRYLVIGTGKKITLECSQTMGHDKMYWYQQDPGMELHLIHYSYGVNSTEKGDLSSESTVSRIRTEHFPLTLESARPSHTSQYLCASSELSGQETQYFGPGTRLLVL.

The gene calls are TRBV9 and TRBJ2-7; 8 nucleotides align to TRBD1. This CDR3 has 13 amino acids. Germline assignment: CDR1 SGDLS and CDR2 YYNGEE. Unmatched junction bases numbered 4, after V lost 2 bases and J lost 6 bases. The CDR3 region has the DNA TGTGCCAGCAGCGTCGGGACAGGCACCGAGCAGTACTTC. This sequence encodes CASSVGTGTEQYF. The entire variable domain, with the rest obtained from reference TRBV9 and TRBJ2-7, is as follows: DSGVTQTPKHLITATGQRVTLRCSPRSGDLSVYWYQQSLDQGLQFLIQYYNGEERAKGNILERFSAQQFPDLHSELNLSSLELGDSALYFCASSVGTGTEQYFGPGTRLTVT.

By its share, this clone is medium-sized. The chain links TRBV28 to TRBJ2-7; D is perhaps TRBD2 (6 bases). Trimming shortened V by 5 bases and J by 6 bases, and 14 bases separated the two germline ends. Germline V gene lookup returns CDR1 MDHEN and CDR2 SYDVKM. This CDR3 region has 13 residues. CDR3 sequence reads: CASSKGEDGEQYF. CDR3 sequence (DNA): TGTGCCAGCAGTAAAGGGGAGGACGGCGAGCAGTACTTC.

This clone was counted once. The CDR3 DNA is TGTGCCTGGAGTGGTCTGGGCAGGATCTCTGGGGCCAACGTCCTGACTTTC. Protein sequence: CAWSGLGRISGANVLTF. The chain couples TRBV30 to TRBJ2-6; D unclear. CDR3 length: 17 amino acids. Germline loops: CDR1 GTSNPN, CDR2 SVGIG (reference sequence). Trimming pared 1 base from V and 0 bases from J, leaving 13 bases between.

This clone has at least ten counts. The genes are TRBV9 and TRBJ1-2, with a possible D match to TRBD1 (6 bases). This CDR3 comprises 14 residues. Germline lookup yields CDR1 SGDLS and CDR2 YYNGEE. Trimming removed 4 bases at V and 4 bases at J, with 14 bases between. CDR3 sequence reads: CASSPTGFSYGYTF. The DNA for the CDR3 is TGTGCCAGCAGCCCAACAGGGTTTTCCTATGGCTACACCTTC. The complete variable domain, with remaining parts taken from reference TRBV9 and TRBJ1-2, reads DSGVTQTPKHLITATGQRVTLRCSPRSGDLSVYWYQQSLDQGLQFLIQYYNGEERAKGNILERFSAQQFPDLHSELNLSSLELGDSALYFCASSPTGFSYGYTFGSGTRLTVV.

The rearrangement links TRBV4-3 to TRBJ2-5; no definite D call. V was clipped by 1 base and J by 5 bases, with 8 bases between them. CDR1 is LGHNA and CDR2 is YSLEER in the germline V gene. The CDR3 consists of 13 residues. Here the CDR3 reads CASSQGPAETQYF. As DNA, the CDR3 is TGCGCCAGCAGCCAAGGCCCTGCGGAGACCCAGTACTTC.

The rearrangement joins TRBV7-9 to TRBJ1-1, with 10 nucleotides matching TRBD1. The V segment lost 6 bases and the J segment 0 bases; nucleotides outside the gene matches: 1. CDR3 length: 14 amino acids. The germline CDR1 and CDR2 sequences are SEHNR and FQNEAQ (reference sequence). CDR3 sequence (DNA): TGTGCCAGCAGGGGACAGGGGATGAACACTGAAGCTTTCTTT. This translates into CASRGQGMNTEAFF.

This clone turned up a few times. The V and J genes are TRBV5-6 and TRBJ2-2; 8 bases align to TRBD2. There are 17 residues in the CDR3. Unmatched junction bases numbered 11, after V lost 2 bases and J lost 5 bases. Germline values: CDR1 SGHDT, CDR2 YYEEEE. As DNA, the CDR3 is TGTGCCAGCAGCTTTTGGGTCGCGGGAGGAGGGACCGGGGAGCTGTTTTTT. Encoded protein: CASSFWVAGGGTGELFF.

The rearrangement links TRBV9 to TRBJ1-4; D possibly corresponds to TRBD1 (5 bases). With 0 bases removed from V and 7 bases from J, the gap between germline ends came to 16 bases. CDR1 is SGDLS and CDR2 is YYNGEE in the germline V gene. The CDR3 is 16 residues long. The CDR3 here is CASSVGGGVGGEKLFF. CDR3 nucleotides: TGTGCCAGCAGCGTAGGGGGTGGGGTCGGGGGTGAAAAACTGTTTTTT.

This clone was recorded once. V gene TRBV14 combines with J gene TRBJ2-7; D uncertain. The CDR3 is made up of 11 amino acids. The V and J ends lost 1 base and 7 bases respectively, with 5 bases between them. Germline loops: CDR1 SGHDN, CDR2 FVKESK. The CDR3: CASSQAREQYF. The CDR3 DNA reads TGTGCCAGCAGCCAAGCGAGGGAGCAGTACTTC.

This clone occurred a few times. The chain recombines TRBV7-9 with TRBJ1-2, with 7 bases matching TRBD1. CDR3 length: 14 residues. V shed 5 bases, J shed 7 bases, and the junction held 10 bases outside the gene matches. CDR1 and CDR2 from the germline V gene are SEHNR and FQNEAQ (reference sequence). CDR3 bases: TGTGCCAGCAGCCCAAGCGACAGGGCTGCTGGCTACACCTTC. Residues: CASSPSDRAAGYTF.

The J gene is TRBJ2-3, the V gene TRBV9, with D possibly TRBD1 on 6 matching bases. The CDR3 extends over 13 amino acids. The V end was cut by 4 bases, the J end by 0 bases, with 6 bases between. Germline V gene lookup returns CDR1 SGDLS and CDR2 YYNGEE. In DNA, the CDR3 is TGTGCCAGCAGCCAGGGGAGCACAGATACGCAGTATTTT. Its translation is CASSQGSTDTQYF.

The gene calls are TRBV7-2 and TRBJ1-3; 12 bases are shared with TRBD1. The CDR3 has 18 amino acids. After removal of 3 bases from V and 0 bases from J, the junction contained 6 bases not matched to a gene. Germline V gives CDR1 SGHTA, CDR2 FQGNSA. The CDR3 sequence: CASSLGQGASGSGNTIYF. The CDR3 DNA reads as TGTGCCAGCAGCTTGGGACAGGGGGCGTCGGGCTCTGGAAACACCATATATTTT.

This rearrangement joins TRBV7-6 to TRBJ2-2, with TRBD2 identical over 8 bases. Per the germline V gene, CDR1 is SGHVS and CDR2 is FNYEAQ. The J segment lost 7 bases and the V segment lost 4 bases, leaving 8 bases of the junction unmatched. This CDR3 contains 15 residues. The CDR3 DNA follows: TGTGCCAGCAGCTACCTAAGCGGGGGTAACGGGGAGCTGTTTTTT. Encoded protein: CASSYLSGGNGELFF.

In this sample, this clone turned up once. This rearrangement joins TRBV19 to TRBJ1-2, with D possibly matching TRBD1 (6 bases). The germline gives CDR1 LNHDA, CDR2 SQIVND (reference sequence). The ends were cut back, 6 bases at V and 2 bases at J, with 13 bases in the middle. The CDR3 contains 14 residues. The CDR3 DNA reads as TGTGCCAGTAGGAGGCAGGGACACAACTATGGCTACACCTTC. Protein product: CASRRQGHNYGYTF.

The chain carries TRBV6-4 and TRBJ2-1; the D gene is possibly TRBD2 (6 bases). This CDR3 is built from 16 residues. V shed 6 bases and J shed 4 bases, with 19 bases lying between them. CDR1 and CDR2 (germline): MRHNA, SNTAGT. CDR3 amino acids: CASSPPSGEAYNEQFF. The CDR3 bases are TGTGCCAGCAGCCCCCCTTCGGGGGAGGCGTACAATGAGCAGTTCTTC.